This TCR beta chain was obtained from a study of cytomegalovirus exposure and HLA in healthy donors. The PCR had 60 Vbeta and 13 Jbeta primers. Method: immunoSEQ multiplex PCR; TCRdb's copy keeps in-frame clones and lacks some. Among 99,000 or so clones listed, approximately 83% were seen once. This TCR was sampled from a female donor in good health and CMV-seropositive. Input material: PBMCs.

CDR3 coding DNA: TGCGCCAGCAGCTTGGCTCCTGGGACAGACTACGAGCAGTACTTC. Its protein is CASSLAPGTDYEQYF. The chain employs TRBV5-1 and TRBJ2-7, with 7 bases that match TRBD1. V shed 0 bases and J 3 bases; nucleotides not matched to a gene: 6. Germline V gene lookup returns CDR1 SGHRS and CDR2 YFSETQ. The length of the CDR3 is 15 residues.